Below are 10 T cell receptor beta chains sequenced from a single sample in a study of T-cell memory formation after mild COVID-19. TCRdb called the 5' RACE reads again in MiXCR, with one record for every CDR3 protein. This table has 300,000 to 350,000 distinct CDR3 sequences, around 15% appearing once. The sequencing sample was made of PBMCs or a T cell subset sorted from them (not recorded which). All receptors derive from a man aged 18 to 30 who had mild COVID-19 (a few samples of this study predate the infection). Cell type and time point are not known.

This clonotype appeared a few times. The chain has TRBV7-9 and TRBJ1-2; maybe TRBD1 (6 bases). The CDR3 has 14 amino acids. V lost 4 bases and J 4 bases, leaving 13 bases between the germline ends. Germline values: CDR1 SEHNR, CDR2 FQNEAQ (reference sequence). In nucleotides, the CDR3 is TGTGCCAGCAGCTCGAGACAGGAATTCTATGGCTACACCTTC. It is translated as CASSSRQEFYGYTF. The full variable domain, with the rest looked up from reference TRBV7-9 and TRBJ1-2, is DTGVSQNPRHKITKRGQNVTFRCDPISEHNRLYWYRQTLGQGPEFLTYFQNEAQLEKSRLLSDRFSAERPKGSFSTLEIQRTEQGDSAMYLCASSSRQEFYGYTFGSGTRLTVV.

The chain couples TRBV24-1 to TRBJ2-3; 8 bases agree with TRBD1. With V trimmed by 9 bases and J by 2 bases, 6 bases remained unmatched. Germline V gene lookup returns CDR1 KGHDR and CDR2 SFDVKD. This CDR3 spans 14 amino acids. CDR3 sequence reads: CATRQGQFTDTQYF. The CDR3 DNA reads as TGTGCCACCCGACAGGGGCAGTTCACAGATACGCAGTATTTT.

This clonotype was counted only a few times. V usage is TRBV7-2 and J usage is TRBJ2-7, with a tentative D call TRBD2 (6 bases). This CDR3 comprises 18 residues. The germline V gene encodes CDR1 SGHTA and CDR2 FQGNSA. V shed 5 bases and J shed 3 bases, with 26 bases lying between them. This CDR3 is CASSARTRDWRQIYEQYF. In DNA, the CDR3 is TGTGCCAGCAGCGCTCGAACCCGGGACTGGAGGCAGATCTACGAGCAGTACTTC.

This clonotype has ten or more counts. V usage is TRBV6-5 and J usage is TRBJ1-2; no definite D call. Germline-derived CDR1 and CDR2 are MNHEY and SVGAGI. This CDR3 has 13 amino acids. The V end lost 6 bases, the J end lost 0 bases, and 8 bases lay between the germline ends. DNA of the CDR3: TGTGCCAGCAGCCGGACGGCTAACTATGGCTACACCTTC. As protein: CASSRTANYGYTF.

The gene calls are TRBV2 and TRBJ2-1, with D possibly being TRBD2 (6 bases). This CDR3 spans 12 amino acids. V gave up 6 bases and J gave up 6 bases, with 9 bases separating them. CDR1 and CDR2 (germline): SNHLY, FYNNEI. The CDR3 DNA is TGTGCCAGCAGGGGAGGCGGCAATGAGCAGTTCTTC. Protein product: CASRGGGNEQFF.

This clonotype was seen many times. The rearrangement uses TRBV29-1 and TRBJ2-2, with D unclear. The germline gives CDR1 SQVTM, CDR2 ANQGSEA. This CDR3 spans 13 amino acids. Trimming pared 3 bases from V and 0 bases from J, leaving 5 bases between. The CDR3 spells CSVEAANTGELFF. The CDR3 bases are TGCAGCGTTGAGGCAGCGAACACCGGGGAGCTGTTTTTT.

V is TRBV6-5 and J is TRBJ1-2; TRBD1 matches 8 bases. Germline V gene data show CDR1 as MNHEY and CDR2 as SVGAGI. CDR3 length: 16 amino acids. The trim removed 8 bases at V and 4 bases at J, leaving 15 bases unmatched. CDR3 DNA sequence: TGTGCCAGCGGATTCTGGATCGGAACAGGGGGCTATGGCTACACCTTC. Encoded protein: CASGFWIGTGGYGYTF.

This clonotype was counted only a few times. CDR3 coding DNA: TGCAGCGTTGGAGGTCAGGGGGATCAGCCCCAGCATTTT. Translated: CSVGGQGDQPQHF. The J gene is TRBJ1-5, the V gene TRBV29-1; TRBD1 matches at 7 bases. The junction had 5 bases not matched to a gene; V was cut back by 4 bases and J by 5 bases. The CDR3 covers 13 residues. The germline CDR1 and CDR2 sequences are SQVTM and ANQGSEA.

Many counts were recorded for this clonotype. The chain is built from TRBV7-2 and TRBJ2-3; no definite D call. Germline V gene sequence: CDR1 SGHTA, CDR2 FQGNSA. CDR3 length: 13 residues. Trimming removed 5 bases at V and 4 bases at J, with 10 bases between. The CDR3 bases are TGTGCCAGCAGCCCGGACGTAGCAGATACGCAGTATTTT. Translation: CASSPDVADTQYF.

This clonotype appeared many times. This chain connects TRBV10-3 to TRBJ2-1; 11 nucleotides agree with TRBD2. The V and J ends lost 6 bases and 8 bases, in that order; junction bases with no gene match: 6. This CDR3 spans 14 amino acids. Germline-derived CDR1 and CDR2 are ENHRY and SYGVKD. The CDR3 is CAISFSGGADEQFF. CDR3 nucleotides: TGTGCCATCAGCTTTAGCGGGGGGGCCGATGAGCAGTTCTTC.